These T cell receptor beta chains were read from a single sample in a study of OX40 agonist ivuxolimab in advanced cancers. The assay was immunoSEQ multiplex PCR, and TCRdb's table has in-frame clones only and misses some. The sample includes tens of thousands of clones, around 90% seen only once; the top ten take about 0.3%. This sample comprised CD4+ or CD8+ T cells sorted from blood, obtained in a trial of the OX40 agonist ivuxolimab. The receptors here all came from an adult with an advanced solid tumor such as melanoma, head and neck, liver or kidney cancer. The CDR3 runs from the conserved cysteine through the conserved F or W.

CDR3aa: CASSSGLAGAMLTWANEQFF; j_gene: TRBJ2-1; v_gene: TRBV7-8; len: 20
CDR3aa: CASSLTWAGANVLTF; j_gene: TRBJ2-6; v_gene: TRBV7-2; len: 15
CDR3aa: CATSAGGTGHTF; j_gene: TRBJ1-2; v_gene: TRBV19; len: 12
CDR3aa: CASSQNLDEQFF; j_gene: TRBJ2-1; v_gene: TRBV5-1; len: 12
CDR3aa: CASSIQGGNTEAFF; j_gene: TRBJ1-1; v_gene: TRBV28; len: 14
CDR3aa: CASLQGRGQETQYF; j_gene: TRBJ2-5; v_gene: TRBV2; len: 14
CDR3aa: CASSLESGNTIYF; j_gene: TRBJ1-3; v_gene: TRBV19; len: 13
CDR3aa: CASSEEEVSTEAFF; j_gene: TRBJ1-1; v_gene: TRBV6-1; len: 14
CDR3aa: CASRGLAGVRTQYF; j_gene: TRBJ2-3; v_gene: TRBV19; len: 14
CDR3aa: CASSQVLGPSAEQFF; j_gene: TRBJ2-1; v_gene: TRBV14; len: 15
CDR3aa: CASSLQGTQDEQFF; j_gene: TRBJ2-1; v_gene: TRBV5-4; len: 14
CDR3aa: CASRSAGGSYNEQFF; j_gene: TRBJ2-1; v_gene: TRBV6-6; len: 15
CDR3aa: CASSKQGTSNQPQHF; j_gene: TRBJ1-5; v_gene: TRBV10-1; len: 15
CDR3aa: CASSQVGQAPYEQYF; j_gene: TRBJ2-7; v_gene: TRBV4-1; len: 15
CDR3aa: CASSLFRDSYNEQFF; j_gene: TRBJ2-1; v_gene: TRBV28; len: 15
CDR3aa: CASSSRDPQGAQSSYNEQFF; j_gene: TRBJ2-1; v_gene: TRBV7-6; len: 20
CDR3aa: CASSRGLAEKRLYEQYF; j_gene: TRBJ2-7; v_gene: TRBV5-1; len: 17
CDR3aa: CASSPTAYGYTF; j_gene: TRBJ1-2; v_gene: TRBV19; len: 12
CDR3aa: CASSLGGVGGNTIYF; j_gene: TRBJ1-3; v_gene: TRBV27; len: 15
CDR3aa: CASSPLTDYGYTF; j_gene: TRBJ1-2; v_gene: TRBV18; len: 13
CDR3aa: CASTDALTGELFF; j_gene: TRBJ2-2; v_gene: TRBV11-1; len: 13
CDR3aa: CASSLVKGSATNEKLFF; j_gene: TRBJ1-4; v_gene: TRBV28; len: 17
CDR3aa: CASGAGTTNTEAFF; j_gene: TRBJ1-1; v_gene: TRBV12-5; len: 14
CDR3aa: CAIRTGGNEQYF; j_gene: TRBJ2-7; v_gene: TRBV27; len: 12
CDR3aa: CASSDGGRTEAFF; j_gene: TRBJ1-1; v_gene: TRBV10-1; len: 13
CDR3aa: CASSSGQLEETQYF; j_gene: TRBJ2-5; v_gene: TRBV11-2; len: 14
CDR3aa: CASSLVGGKIPEAFF; j_gene: TRBJ1-1; v_gene: TRBV5-1; len: 15
CDR3aa: CARSCARGKGANYGYTF; j_gene: TRBJ1-2; v_gene: TRBV5-3; len: 17
CDR3aa: CASRSGEVDGYTF; j_gene: TRBJ1-2; v_gene: TRBV2; len: 13
CDR3aa: CASSLKTTGELFF; j_gene: TRBJ2-2; v_gene: TRBV7-3; len: 13
CDR3aa: CASSSDATNEKLFF; j_gene: TRBJ1-4; v_gene: TRBV5-4; len: 14
CDR3aa: CASSLTGGNGYTF; j_gene: TRBJ1-2; v_gene: TRBV5-4; len: 13
CDR3aa: CASSPDRYNSPLHF; j_gene: TRBJ1-6; v_gene: TRBV19; len: 14
CDR3aa: CSVEVHDYREGETQYF; j_gene: TRBJ2-5; v_gene: TRBV29-1; len: 16
CDR3aa: CASSRGIGEGPGELFF; j_gene: TRBJ2-2; v_gene: TRBV5-6; len: 16
CDR3aa: CASSFAGLAANNEQFF; j_gene: TRBJ2-1; v_gene: TRBV5-1; len: 16
CDR3aa: CASSLNAWASNTEAFF; j_gene: TRBJ1-1; v_gene: TRBV28; len: 16
CDR3aa: CASSLRGGDNEKLFF; j_gene: TRBJ1-4; v_gene: TRBV5-1; len: 15
CDR3aa: CASSSTGEDQPQHF; j_gene: TRBJ1-5; v_gene: TRBV5-1; len: 14
CDR3aa: CASSLMLLQREAFF; j_gene: TRBJ1-1; v_gene: TRBV5-6; len: 14
CDR3aa: CASSQFRGFAGELCF; j_gene: TRBJ2-2; v_gene: TRBV4-1; len: 15
CDR3aa: CASSRVAGGLNEQFF; j_gene: TRBJ2-1; v_gene: TRBV7-3; len: 15
CDR3aa: CASRRATGFYGYTF; j_gene: TRBJ1-2; v_gene: TRBV28; len: 14
CDR3aa: CAWSVPSNTGELFF; j_gene: TRBJ2-2; v_gene: TRBV30; len: 14
CDR3aa: CASSLGRGIGEAFF; j_gene: TRBJ1-1; v_gene: TRBV11-2; len: 14
CDR3aa: CASSRYLGVGEKLFF; j_gene: TRBJ1-4; v_gene: TRBV21-1; len: 15